The T cell receptor (beta chain) described here comes from a study of early stage breast cancer tumors. CDR1 is LGHNT, CDR2 FRNRAP, per germline. V lost 4 bases and J 1 base, leaving 4 bases between the germline ends. The CDR3 length is 12 residues. TCRdb keeps only in-frame clones here, not all; method: immunoSEQ multiplex PCR. Here the sample spans some 20,000 clones, more than 70% being singletons. The chain recombines TRBV12-5 with TRBJ1-1; D is ambiguous. The sequence was collected from a person aged 65 to 79 with breast cancer. Sequencing was done on a sample of blood. The CDR3 region has the DNA TGTGCTAGTGGTTATCAGAACACTGAAGCTTTCTTT. Protein: CASGYQNTEAFF. The full variable domain, rest sourced from reference TRBV12-5 and TRBJ1-1, is DARVTQTPRHKVTEMGQEVTMRCQPILGHNTVFWYRQTMMQGLELLAYFRNRAPLDDSGMPKDRFSAEMPDATLATLKIQPSEPRDSAVYFCASGYQNTEAFFGQGTRLTVV.